This note documents a single T cell receptor beta chain sequence. This PCR relied on a set of 60 Vbeta primers and 13 Jbeta primers. Assay: immunoSEQ multiplex PCR; the TCRdb copy retains only in-frame clones and omits some. This sample has 90,000 to 120,000 clones, with around 72% found just once. The source of the sample is a study of cytomegalovirus exposure and HLA in healthy donors. The CDR3 is 13 residues long. CDR1 is SGHTA and CDR2 is FQGNSA in the germline V gene. The V and J ends lost 2 bases and 10 bases respectively, with 15 bases between them. The chain couples TRBV7-2 to TRBJ2-7; a weak D match, TRBD2 (6 bases). Sequenced input: PBMCs. This TCR came from a woman between 35 and 50 years old in good health and CMV-seropositive. CDR3 nucleotides: TGTGCCAGCAGCTTAAGTCGGAGGGACGGACAGTACTTC. Its translation is CASSLSRRDGQYF.